This T cell receptor beta chain was sequenced for a study of cytomegalovirus exposure and HLA in healthy donors. General observations from the study: TCR beta sequences reportedly predicted the HLA-A and HLA-B alleles of most subjects accurately. The authors later linked a missense DCLRE1C variant to TCR beta V- and J-gene trimming. Earlier results showed most TCR beta V segments being productive about 87% or about 30% of the time.

After removal of 5 bases from V and 8 bases from J, the junction contained 12 bases not matched to a gene. The germline CDR1 and CDR2 sequences are SGHTA and FQGTGA. This CDR3 is built from 15 residues. The PCR used 60 Vbeta and 13 Jbeta primers. Authors' data handling: In a later analysis, the count reached about 80 million unique TCR beta chains, with 10 million to 11 million shared. Repertoires were generated with immunoSEQ multiplex PCR, while TCRdb's copy carries only in-frame clones and drops some. The V and J calls and the clone size are those of that table, but D and trimming were determined from the DNA. In the table there are roughly 150,000 clones, 76% of which are singletons. On this clone itself: Its antigen is unidentified.

Sequenced: PBMCs. This chain connects TRBV7-3 to TRBJ1-2, with 9 nucleotides matching TRBD1. This TCR was recovered from a middle-aged man in good health and CMV-seronegative. The CDR3 region has the DNA TGTGCCAGCAGCGCCGAACACAGGGGGCGGGGAGGCTACACCTTC. Translating it yields CASSAEHRGRGGYTF.